This T cell receptor (beta chain) was captured in a study of T cell repertoires in cytomegalovirus infection. This clonotype was seen only a few times. The CDR3 loop spans 8 amino acids. V lost 7 bases and J lost 10, with 7 bases in between. Germline CDR1 reads DFQATT; CDR2 reads SNEGSKA (reference sequence). TCRdb processed the reads anew with MiXCR; each CDR3 protein has one entry. The sample carries under 800,000 distinct CDR3 sequences, 20% to 25% recorded once. J is TRBJ1-2 and V is TRBV20-1; D unresolved. The sample consisted of CD8+ T cells from PBMCs. This clonotype originated in a human donor in good health (CMV status not recorded). Some clones in this sample may be carry-over from other donors' samples. CDR3 nucleotides: TGCAGTGGGCAGTTCTACACCTTC. This sequence encodes CSGQFYTF.